This entry describes one T cell receptor (beta chain). MiXCR, run by TCRdb on the PCR reads, gives a single entry per CDR3 protein. The data contain 22,000 or so distinct CDR3 sequences, about 50% of them singletons. The sample is drawn from a study of CD4 and CD8 cells across lung adenocarcinoma regions. Localized lung adenocarcinoma, a non-small cell lung cancer, affected the donors. V was clipped by 4 bases and J by 7 bases; unmatched bases: 10. There are 15 residues in the CDR3. The V gene's germline CDR1 is MNHNS and CDR2 SASEGT. This clonotype was sampled from a female donor with lung adenocarcinoma. The CD4 and CD8 labels of this study may be unreliable. This chain connects TRBV6-1 to TRBJ2-1; the match to TRBD2 covers 7 bases. The material sequenced was CD8+ T cells from the center of a lung tumor. Here the CDR3 DNA reads TGTGCCAGCAGTGCCTCTCCGGGAGGAGTAAATGAGCAGTTCTTC. As protein: CASSASPGGVNEQFF.